The 13 T cell receptor beta chains in this list originate from one sample, sequenced in a study of shared clonotypes between healthy human individuals (TCRdb year 2020). Library generation was performed with the immunoSEQ multiplex PCR assay. Sourced from immuneACCESS, this table was stored by TCRdb with only in-frame sequences that have V and J called. A share of the clones is absent; for the studies checked, an unresolved V gene accounts for under half, and the remainder has no known explanation. Across this sample there are 190,000 or so clones, with roughly 70% seen only once. The ten largest clonotypes hold roughly 10% of the sample. Sequencing used memory CD4+ T cells sorted from blood. The cell subset or site tag for this specimen amounts to: CD45RA-negative fraction. The source is a man under 40 in good health.

This chain joins TRBV9 and TRBJ1-2; D ambiguous. V lost 0 bases and J lost 7, with 13 bases in between. The CDR3 spans 14 residues. CDR1 and CDR2 from the germline V gene are SGDLS and YYNGEE. CDR3 protein: CASSVGRMVGGYTF. CDR3 bases: TGTGCCAGCAGCGTAGGCAGGATGGTTGGTGGCTACACCTTC.

The chain couples TRBV6-1 to TRBJ2-7; 7 bases align to TRBD1. V shed 4 bases, J shed 5 bases, and the junction held 8 bases outside the gene matches. Per germline, CDR1 MNHNS and CDR2 SASEGT. The CDR3 runs to 14 residues. For the CDR3, the DNA is TGTGCCAGCAGTGCCGACAGGGCGTTGCACGAGCAGTACTTC. It translates to CASSADRALHEQYF.

The chain combines TRBV30 with TRBJ1-3; D is ambiguous. This CDR3 is 19 amino acids long. CDR1 and CDR2 from the germline V gene are GTSNPN and SVGIG (reference sequence). Trimming took 0 bases from V and 0 from J, leaving 21 bases between them. CDR3 sequence reads: CAWSVAGLPSFSSGNTIYF. The CDR3 DNA reads as TGTGCCTGGAGTGTAGCCGGGCTCCCTTCCTTTAGCTCTGGAAACACCATATATTTT.

The J gene is TRBJ2-3, the V gene TRBV7-3; perhaps TRBD1 as D (6 bases). Trimming left V 1 base short and J 6 bases short, with 17 bases between. Germline CDR1 reads SGHTA; CDR2 reads FQGTGA. This CDR3 region has 16 residues. CDR3 sequence: CASSLMSAGVGDTQYF. The CDR3 DNA is TGTGCCAGCAGCTTAATGTCGGCAGGGGTTGGGGATACGCAGTATTTT.

The chain couples TRBV11-1 to TRBJ1-5, with D perhaps TRBD1 (5 bases). CDR1 is SGHAT and CDR2 is FQDESV in the germline V gene (reference sequence). CDR3 length equals 13 residues. V lost 5 bases, J lost 4 bases, and 9 bases lay in between. The CDR3 is CASSPGGNQPQHF. DNA for the CDR3: TGTGCCAGCAGCCCGGGGGGGAATCAGCCCCAGCATTTT.

J is TRBJ2-3 and V is TRBV7-9; D uncertain. The V and J ends lost 5 bases and 4 bases respectively, with 10 bases between them. Germline lookup yields CDR1 SEHNR and CDR2 FQNEAQ (reference sequence). The CDR3 has 13 residues. CDR3 bases: TGTGCCAGCAGCCCTACCTGGTCAGATACGCAGTATTTT. Protein product: CASSPTWSDTQYF.

This clone was seen a few times. The J gene is TRBJ2-7, the V gene TRBV29-1; 11 bases align to TRBD2. The CDR3 runs to 17 residues. Germline V gene sequence: CDR1 SQVTM, CDR2 ANQGSEA. Trimming removed 8 bases from V and 2 bases from J; junction bases left unmatched: 17. The chain's CDR3 is CSRKVGPGLAAPYEQYF. CDR3 nucleotides: TGCAGCAGAAAAGTTGGTCCGGGACTAGCGGCTCCCTACGAGCAGTACTTC.

This chain joins TRBV7-6 and TRBJ2-1, with 7 bases matching TRBD2. V was pared by 1 base and J by 8 bases, with 5 bases of the junction left unmatched. The CDR3 has 14 amino acids. Germline V gives CDR1 SGHVS, CDR2 FNYEAQ. The CDR3 protein is CASSLGAGAYEQFF. CDR3 nucleotide sequence: TGTGCCAGCAGCTTAGGGGCGGGAGCATATGAGCAGTTCTTC.

This clone was observed a handful of times. The chain carries TRBV15 and TRBJ2-2; tentatively, D is TRBD2 (7 bases). The germline V and J ends were trimmed by 1 base and 4 bases, with 10 bases remaining between them. The germline CDR1 and CDR2 sequences are LNHNV and YYDKDF (reference sequence). The CDR3 extends over 15 amino acids. DNA for the CDR3: TGTGCCACCAGCAGAGTAGGGGGGGGCACCGGGGAGCTGTTTTTT. This codes for CATSRVGGGTGELFF.

CDR3 sequence: CASSFLNPPDTQYF. CDR3 DNA: TGTGCCAGCAGCTTCCTAAACCCCCCAGATACGCAGTATTTT. J is TRBJ2-3 and V is TRBV7-1; D is unclear. TRBV7-1 is marked as an open reading frame, function uncertain. The CDR3 runs to 14 residues. V was clipped by 4 bases and J by 4 bases, with 12 bases between them.

This chain connects TRBV10-1 to TRBJ2-7, with D maybe TRBD2 (6 bases). Germline V gene data show CDR1 as WNHNN and CDR2 as SYGVQD (reference sequence). The CDR3 extends over 17 amino acids. With 3 bases removed from V and 0 bases from J, the gap between germline ends came to 18 bases. CDR3 DNA: TGCGCCAGCAGTGACCTTCCTGGGGGGAAGAGCTCCTACGAGCAGTACTTC. Protein sequence: CASSDLPGGKSSYEQYF.

This chain uses TRBV15 with TRBJ2-1, with 7 positions matching TRBD2. V shed 3 bases, J shed 2 bases, and the junction held 4 bases outside the gene matches. CDR1 and CDR2 from the germline V gene are LNHNV and YYDKDF (reference sequence). This CDR3 has 15 amino acids. The CDR3 reads CATSRAGVAYNEQFF. CDR3 bases: TGTGCCACCAGCAGGGCGGGAGTGGCCTACAATGAGCAGTTCTTC.

V is TRBV15 and J is TRBJ2-1; possibly TRBD1 or TRBD2 for D (5 bases each). The CDR3 contains 14 residues. Germline CDR1 is LNHNV and CDR2 is YYDKDF (reference sequence). V lost 3 bases to trimming and J lost 7 bases, with 13 bases between them. This CDR3 reads CATSSEGLVNEQFF. The CDR3, as DNA: TGTGCCACCAGCAGCGAGGGGTTAGTGAATGAGCAGTTCTTC.